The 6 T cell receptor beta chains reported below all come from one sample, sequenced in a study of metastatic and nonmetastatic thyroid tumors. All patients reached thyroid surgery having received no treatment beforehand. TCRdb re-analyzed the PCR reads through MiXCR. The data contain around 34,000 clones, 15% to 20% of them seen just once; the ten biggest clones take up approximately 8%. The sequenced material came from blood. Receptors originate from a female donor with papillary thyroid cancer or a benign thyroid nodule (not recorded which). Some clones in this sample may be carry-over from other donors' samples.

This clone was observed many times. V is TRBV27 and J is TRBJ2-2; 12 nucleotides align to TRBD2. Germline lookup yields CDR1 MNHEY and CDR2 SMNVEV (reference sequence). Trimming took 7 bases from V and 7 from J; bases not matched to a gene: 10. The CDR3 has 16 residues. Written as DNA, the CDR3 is TGTGCCAGCAATTCCCAACGACTAGCGGGGGTCGGGGAGCTGTTTTTT. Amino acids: CASNSQRLAGVGELFF.

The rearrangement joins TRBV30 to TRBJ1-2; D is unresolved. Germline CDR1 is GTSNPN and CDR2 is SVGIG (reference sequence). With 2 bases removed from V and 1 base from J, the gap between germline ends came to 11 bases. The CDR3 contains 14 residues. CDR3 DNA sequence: TGTGCCTGGAGTTTAATAGGCGGTAACTATGGCTACACCTTC. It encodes CAWSLIGGNYGYTF.

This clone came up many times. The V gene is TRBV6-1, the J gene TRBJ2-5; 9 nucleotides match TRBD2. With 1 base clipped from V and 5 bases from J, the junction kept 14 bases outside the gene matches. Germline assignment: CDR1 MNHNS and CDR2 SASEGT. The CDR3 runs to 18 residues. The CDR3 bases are TGTGCCAGCAGTGAAGGGGATAAATCAGTAGCGGGAGTGGAGACCCAGTACTTC. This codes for CASSEGDKSVAGVETQYF.

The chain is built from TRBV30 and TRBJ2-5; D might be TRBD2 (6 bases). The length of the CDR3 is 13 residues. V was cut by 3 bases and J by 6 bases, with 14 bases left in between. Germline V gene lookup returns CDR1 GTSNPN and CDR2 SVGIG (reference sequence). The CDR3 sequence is CAWRDVTSQTQYF. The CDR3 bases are TGTGCCTGGAGAGACGTTACTAGCCAGACCCAGTACTTC.

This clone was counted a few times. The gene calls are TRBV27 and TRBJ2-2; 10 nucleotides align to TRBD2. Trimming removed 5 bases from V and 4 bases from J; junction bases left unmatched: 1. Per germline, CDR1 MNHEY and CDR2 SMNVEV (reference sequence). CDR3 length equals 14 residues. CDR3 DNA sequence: TGTGCCAGCAGTGGACTAGCGGTCACCGGGGAGCTGTTTTTT. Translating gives CASSGLAVTGELFF.

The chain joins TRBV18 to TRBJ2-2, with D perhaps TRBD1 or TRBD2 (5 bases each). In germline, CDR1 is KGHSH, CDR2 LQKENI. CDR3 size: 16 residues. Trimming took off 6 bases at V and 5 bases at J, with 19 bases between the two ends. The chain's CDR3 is CASSPREGLFTGELFF. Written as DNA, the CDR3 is TGTGCCAGCTCCCCCCGTGAGGGGCTGTTTACCGGGGAGCTGTTTTTT.